These 32 T cell receptor beta chains share one sample of origin, sequenced in a study of identical twins. From the 5' RACE reads, TCRdb called clonotypes with MiXCR, one entry per CDR3 protein. The sample includes roughly 770,000 distinct CDR3 sequences, 15% to 20% of them seen just once. The data also belong to a second study, concerning T cells expressing NK-cell markers.

The sample was PBMCs. All receptors derive from a woman aged 18-29 years in good health.

The table lists this clonotype with a few counts. DNA for the CDR3: TGTGCCAGCAGTTTCAGTAGCGGGAACACCGGGGAGCTGTTTTTT. Amino acids: CASSFSSGNTGELFF. The chain joins TRBV12-3 or TRBV12-4 to TRBJ2-2; possibly TRBD2 for D (6 bases). CDR3 length equals 15 residues. Trimming pared 3 bases from V and 1 base from J, leaving 9 bases between.

This clonotype occurred a few times. The CDR3 nucleotides read TGTGCCAGCAGCCTCTCTGAGGCCTTAGCTTTCTTT. Protein: CASSLSEALAFF. The chain combines TRBV7-2 with TRBJ1-1; D gene unclear. This CDR3 has 12 residues. V shed 5 bases and J shed 10 bases, with 14 bases lying between them. The germline gives CDR1 SGHTA, CDR2 FQGNSA.

This clonotype was observed a few times. This chain links TRBV12-3 or TRBV12-4 with TRBJ1-1, with D hard to call. V lost 6 bases and J lost 8, with 13 bases in between. The CDR3 covers 12 residues. In DNA, the CDR3 is TGTGCCAGCAGCTTTACGAACCGAGAAGCTTTCTTT. Protein sequence: CASSFTNREAFF.

V usage is TRBV10-2 and J usage is TRBJ2-1; 12 bases map to TRBD2. V shed 0 bases, J shed 14 bases, and the junction held 5 bases outside the gene matches. Germline V CDR1 and CDR2: WSHSY, SAAADI. The CDR3 contains 14 residues. This CDR3 is CASSESLAGGKEFF. The CDR3 DNA sequence: TGCGCCAGCAGTGAGTCACTAGCGGGAGGCAAGGAGTTCTTC.

This chain uses TRBV5-1 with TRBJ2-5; D not resolved. CDR1 and CDR2 (germline): SGHRS, YFSETQ. Between the trimmed V and J ends, which lost 2 bases and 6 bases, there was a span of 11 bases. This CDR3 contains 13 residues. The CDR3 DNA is TGCGCCAGCAGCTTTGGTGGCCCTAAGACCCAGTACTTC. Translated: CASSFGGPKTQYF.

CDR3 coding DNA: TGCAGTGCTAACTCCCCCCGACTAGCGGAATTCAATCGGTTCTTC. Amino acid sequence: CSANSPRLAEFNRFF. The chain recombines TRBV20-1 with TRBJ2-1; TRBD2 matches 9 bases. The J segment lost 15 bases and the V segment lost 4 bases, leaving 19 bases of the junction unmatched. This CDR3 region has 15 residues. Germline V CDR1 and CDR2: DFQATT, SNEGSKA (reference sequence).

This rearrangement joins TRBV24-1 to TRBJ2-1; possibly TRBD1 for D (6 bases). Trimming took off 5 bases at V and 0 bases at J, with 7 bases between the two ends. Germline V lookup: CDR1 KGHDR, CDR2 SFDVKD. The CDR3 covers 14 residues. CDR3 DNA sequence: TGTGCCACCAGTGTAGGGGGCTCCTACAATGAGCAGTTCTTC. The encoded protein is CATSVGGSYNEQFF.

The rearrangement joins TRBV6-1 to TRBJ2-1, with 11 bases that match TRBD2. Germline values: CDR1 MNHNS, CDR2 SASEGT. The CDR3 runs to 13 residues. V trimming: 4 bases; J trimming: 9 bases; junction bases outside the gene matches: 2. The CDR3 region is CASSVLAGGEQFF. The CDR3 DNA is TGTGCCAGCAGTGTCCTAGCGGGAGGTGAGCAGTTCTTC.

The rearrangement links TRBV11-2 to TRBJ2-7; the D is unclear. CDR1 SGHAT and CDR2 FQNNGV come from the germline V gene. The CDR3 sequence is 14 residues long. V lost 5 bases and J 6 bases, leaving 17 bases between the germline ends. CDR3 loop: CASSPLMKPLEQYF. Written as DNA, the CDR3 is TGTGCCAGCAGCCCCCTCATGAAACCCCTCGAGCAGTACTTC.

V is TRBV24-1 and J is TRBJ2-5; D remains ambiguous. Germline CDR1 is KGHDR and CDR2 is SFDVKD. V lost 5 bases and J 4 bases, leaving 10 bases between the germline ends. This CDR3 has 13 residues. The CDR3 protein is CATSVGRGETQYF. CDR3 DNA sequence: TGTGCCACCAGTGTGGGCCGCGGAGAGACCCAGTACTTC.

This clonotype was observed a handful of times. The chain has TRBV20-1 and TRBJ1-2; D remains unclear. Per germline, CDR1 DFQATT and CDR2 SNEGSKA (reference sequence). CDR3 length: 10 residues. The V end was cut by 1 base, the J end by 14 bases, with 11 bases between. The CDR3: CSARGDGGTF. The CDR3 DNA is TGCAGTGCTAGAGGGGATGGAGGGACCTTC.

This clonotype was counted between two and nine times. CDR3 amino acids: CASSLFLTSGAYNEQFF. The DNA of the CDR3 is TGTGCCAGCAGTTTATTTTTGACTAGCGGAGCCTACAATGAGCAGTTCTTC. This sequence joins TRBV12-3 or TRBV12-4 and TRBJ2-1; the match to TRBD2 covers 9 bases. There are 17 residues in the CDR3. V shed 2 bases and J 2 bases; nucleotides not matched to a gene: 7.

This chain joins TRBV29-1 and TRBJ1-1; D uncertain. The V gene's germline CDR1 is SQVTM and CDR2 ANQGSEA. V lost 6 bases and J lost 2, with 7 bases in between. The CDR3 extends over 11 amino acids. The CDR3 DNA reads TGCAGCGTCAATCTTAACACTGAAGCTTTCTTT. It codes for CSVNLNTEAFF.

The chain couples TRBV12-3 or TRBV12-4 to TRBJ2-2; D is undetermined. The V gene lost 6 bases and the J gene lost 4 bases, with 15 bases spanning the gap. This CDR3 is 15 amino acids long. The CDR3 DNA reads as TGTGCCAGCAGCCCCACCCGCAGGCCCACCGGGGAGCTGTTTTTT. Protein: CASSPTRRPTGELFF.

The J gene is TRBJ2-7, the V gene TRBV2, with TRBD1 identical over 8 bases. V lost 8 bases to trimming and J lost 4 bases; unmatched junction nucleotides: 7. The CDR3 consists of 13 residues. Germline-derived CDR1 and CDR2 are SNHLY and FYNNEI. The CDR3 protein is CASEGRGQYEQYF. The DNA for the CDR3 is TGTGCCAGCGAAGGCAGGGGGCAGTACGAGCAGTACTTC.

This clonotype was observed a few times. J is TRBJ1-2 and V is TRBV7-8; D perhaps matches TRBD1 (5 bases). The CDR3 length is 15 residues. V was clipped by 0 bases and J by 0 bases, with 8 bases between them. CDR1 SGHVS and CDR2 FQNEAQ come from the germline V gene. The CDR3 DNA reads as TGTGCCAGCAGCTTAGCGTCAGGGTCTAACTATGGCTACACCTTC. Protein sequence: CASSLASGSNYGYTF.

In this sample, this clonotype turned up a few times. The rearrangement joins TRBV12-3 or TRBV12-4 to TRBJ2-1; no clear D gene. This CDR3 is built from 14 residues. Trimming took off 4 bases at V and 6 bases at J, with 13 bases between the two ends. The CDR3 sequence is CASSWGLARNEQFF. CDR3 sequence (DNA): TGTGCCAGCAGTTGGGGTTTGGCCCGCAATGAGCAGTTCTTC.

This clonotype was seen more than once but under ten times. CDR3 loop: CASSLLSGATYEQYF. CDR3 nucleotides: TGTGCCAGCAGCTTATTGTCAGGGGCGACCTACGAGCAGTACTTC. The chain combines TRBV7-2 with TRBJ2-7; D is possibly TRBD1 (6 bases). The CDR3 has 15 amino acids. Germline V gene sequence: CDR1 SGHTA, CDR2 FQGNSA. The V end was cut by 2 bases, the J end by 2 bases, with 13 bases between.

V and J are TRBV5-5 and TRBJ2-5; TRBD1 matches 7 bases. This CDR3 has 14 residues. From germline, CDR1 is SGHKS and CDR2 YYEKEE (reference sequence). The ends lost 2 bases at V and 1 base at J; junction bases unmatched: 2. Here the CDR3 reads CASSFPGGQETQYF. In DNA form, the CDR3 reads TGTGCCAGCAGCTTCCCAGGGGGCCAAGAGACCCAGTACTTC.

This clonotype was detected a few times. The chain is built from TRBV5-1 and TRBJ2-4; 10 positions match TRBD1. V was clipped by 0 bases and J by 4 bases; unmatched bases: 7. Germline values: CDR1 SGHRS, CDR2 YFSETQ. The CDR3 is 17 residues long. CDR3 sequence (DNA): TGCGCCAGCAGCTTGGTTGTTTCGGACAGGGGGAAAAACATTCAGTACTTC. It encodes CASSLVVSDRGKNIQYF.

The chain carries TRBV20-1 and TRBJ2-3, with TRBD2 as a possible D gene (6 bases). V lost 5 bases and J 4 bases, leaving 10 bases between the germline ends. The CDR3 has 12 residues. From germline, CDR1 is DFQATT and CDR2 SNEGSKA (reference sequence). The CDR3 coding sequence is TGCAGTGCTCAGCGGAGGGCAGATACGCAGTATTTT. Protein product: CSAQRRADTQYF.

This clonotype was detected only a few times. V usage is TRBV7-2 and J usage is TRBJ1-1, with D perhaps TRBD1 (6 bases). Between the trimmed V and J ends, which lost 5 bases and 8 bases, there was a span of 15 bases. This CDR3 is built from 13 residues. In germline, CDR1 is SGHTA, CDR2 FQGNSA. This chain's CDR3 is CASSEKDRGEAFF. CDR3 in DNA: TGTGCCAGCAGCGAGAAGGACAGAGGAGAAGCTTTCTTT.

The table lists this clonotype with a few counts. The chain is built from TRBV20-1 and TRBJ2-7; D is undetermined. Germline CDR1 is DFQATT and CDR2 is SNEGSKA (reference sequence). This CDR3 is 11 amino acids long. V was clipped by 3 bases and J by 2 bases, with 5 bases between them. The CDR3: CSASFTYEQYF. The CDR3, as DNA: TGCAGTGCTAGTTTTACCTACGAGCAGTACTTC.

For the CDR3, the DNA is TGTGCCAGCAGTCCGGGTTGGACAGGGAACACCGGGGAGCTGTTTTTT. Translation: CASSPGWTGNTGELFF. This chain links TRBV6-4 with TRBJ2-2; 7 bases match TRBD1. Germline loops: CDR1 MRHNA, CDR2 SNTAGT. V shed 5 bases, J shed 1 base, and the junction held 7 bases outside the gene matches. The CDR3 length is 16 residues.

Comment on this clonotype: One end of the junction varies from germline; a read error may be responsible. The chain uses TRBV24-1 and TRBJ1-2, with TRBD1 matching 10 bases. The CDR3 length is 15 residues. CDR1 KGHDR and CDR2 SFDVKD come from the germline V gene. The CDR3 sequence is CATSDPRQGAYGYIF. For the CDR3, the DNA is TGTGCCACCAGTGATCCTCGACAGGGGGCCTATGGCTACATCTTC.

This clonotype was counted between two and nine times. V gene TRBV5-6 combines with J gene TRBJ2-3, with TRBD2 matching over 11 bases. Trimming took 1 base from V and 2 from J; bases not matched to a gene: 9. This CDR3 has 18 residues. The germline V gene encodes CDR1 SGHDT and CDR2 YYEEEE. The CDR3 is CASSLWFTTSGNTDTQYF. The DNA for the CDR3 is TGTGCCAGCAGCTTGTGGTTTACGACTAGCGGGAACACAGATACGCAGTATTTT.

The J gene is TRBJ2-5, the V gene TRBV5-1, with 7 bases fitting TRBD2. Germline values: CDR1 SGHRS, CDR2 YFSETQ. The ends lost 0 bases at V and 2 bases at J; junction bases unmatched: 7. CDR3 length: 16 residues. DNA of the CDR3: TGCGCCAGCAGCTTGGGGCGGGGGACCCTGCAAGAGACCCAGTACTTC. Its translation: CASSLGRGTLQETQYF.

The chain uses TRBV20-1 and TRBJ2-7; 9 bases match TRBD1. In germline, CDR1 is DFQATT, CDR2 SNEGSKA (reference sequence). This CDR3 is 15 amino acids long. V gave up 1 base and J gave up 6 bases; unmatched junction bases: 10. The CDR3 is CSARVTGTGWGEQYF. As DNA, the CDR3 is TGCAGTGCTAGAGTAACCGGGACAGGGTGGGGCGAGCAGTACTTC.

The chain links TRBV19 to TRBJ2-7; 10 bases are a match to TRBD2. Germline CDR1 is LNHDA and CDR2 is SQIVND (reference sequence). Unmatched junction bases numbered 6, after V lost 5 bases and J lost 2 bases. The CDR3 is made up of 15 amino acids. The CDR3 DNA sequence: TGTGCCAGTAGTGAGGAGCTAGCGGGGGCCTACGAGCAGTACTTC. This gives the protein CASSEELAGAYEQYF.

This chain joins TRBV6-5 and TRBJ2-7; D remains ambiguous. Germline CDR1 is MNHEY and CDR2 is SVGAGI. V was trimmed by 3 bases and J by 4 bases, leaving 10 bases between them. This CDR3 spans 13 amino acids. The CDR3 spells CASSYFLGYEQYF. The CDR3 DNA is TGTGCCAGCAGTTATTTCCTAGGTTACGAGCAGTACTTC.

The chain has TRBV7-9 and TRBJ1-5; D is unclear. Trimming stripped 5 bases from V and 10 bases from J, with 15 bases between. CDR1 is SEHNR and CDR2 is FQNEAQ in the germline V gene (reference sequence). The CDR3 extends over 13 amino acids. The CDR3 spells CASSAISGQPQHF. The DNA for the CDR3 is TGTGCCAGCAGCGCCATCTCCGGCCAACCCCAGCATTTT.

The rearrangement uses TRBV6-2 or TRBV6-3 and TRBJ1-2, with D possibly TRBD1 on 5 matching bases. V dropped 6 bases and J dropped 0 bases, with 23 bases sitting between them. This CDR3 region has 18 residues. Germline lookup yields CDR1 MNHEY and CDR2 SVGEGT. The CDR3: CASSPTGSHGWTNYGYTF. For the CDR3, the DNA is TGTGCCAGCAGCCCTACAGGATCCCATGGATGGACTAACTATGGCTACACCTTC.